This T cell receptor beta chain derives from a study of vaccination effects on CD4 cells after COVID-19. Across the study: Sample donation by two convalescent patients took place 16 days and one week before vaccination.

Profiling relied on immunoSEQ multiplex PCR, and the TCRdb table lists in-frame clones only, not all of them. This table holds roughly 45,000 clones, more than 60% found once. This CDR3 has 15 amino acids. Germline assignment: CDR1 SGHVS and CDR2 FQNEAQ. V was clipped by 5 bases and J by 4 bases, with 14 bases between them. Whole-study findings and limits: Marked clonal contraction of infection- and vaccine-induced clones was seen late after vaccination.

Antigen-specific CD4+ T cells were expanded (with viral peptide pools) by the ViraFEST assay ahead of sequencing. Cells that had been cultured for about 10 days were the source of isolated CD4+ T cells. Infection with SARS-CoV-2 occurred in the person between March and December 2020, and PCR confirmed it. PBMC cultures contained around 2 million cells per well, approximately 9.2 IU/ml IL-2 and roughly 9.5 ug/ml peptides. Cells had half their medium changed to IL-2 medium on days 3 and 7. Remarks on this clone: Its matching antigen is unknown.

The sequence was obtained from a human donor who had a prior SARS-CoV-2 infection. Sequenced here: CD4+ T cells from PBMCs cultured with a peptide pool, sampled before COVID-19 vaccination. The chain is built from TRBV7-8 and TRBJ1-4; possibly TRBD1 for D (5 bases). CDR3 nucleotides: TGTGCCAGCAGCCTCATGGGGGGGGATAATGAAAAACTGTTTTTT. Translation: CASSLMGGDNEKLFF. The full variable domain, in which reference TRBV7-8 and TRBJ1-4 provide the parts outside the CDR3, is GAGVSQSPRYKVAKRGQDVALRCDPISGHVSLFWYQQALGQGPEFLTYFQNEAQLDKSGLPSDRFFAERPEGSVSTLKIQRTQQEDSAVYLCASSLMGGDNEKLFFGSGTQLSVL.